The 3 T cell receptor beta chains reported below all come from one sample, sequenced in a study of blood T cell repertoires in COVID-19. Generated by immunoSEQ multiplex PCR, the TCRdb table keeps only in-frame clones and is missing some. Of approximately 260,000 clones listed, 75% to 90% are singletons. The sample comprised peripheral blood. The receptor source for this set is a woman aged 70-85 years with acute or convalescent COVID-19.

CDR3 amino acids: CASSSAGPTYEQYF. The CDR3 bases are TGTGCCAGCAGCTCCGCGGGACCTACCTACGAGCAGTACTTC. J is TRBJ2-7 and V is TRBV3-1 (or the pseudogene TRBV3-2), with TRBD2 as a possible D gene (6 bases). Germline CDR1 reads LGHDT; CDR2 reads YNNKEL (reference sequence). V was cut by 5 bases and J by 2 bases, with 13 bases left in between. The CDR3 is 14 residues long.

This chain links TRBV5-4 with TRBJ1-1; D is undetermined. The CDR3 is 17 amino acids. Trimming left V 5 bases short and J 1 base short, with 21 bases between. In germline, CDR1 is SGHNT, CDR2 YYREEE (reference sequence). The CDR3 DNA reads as TGTGCCAGCAGATCTACTGGACCGAGTGGAGGGAACACTGAAGCTTTCTTT. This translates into CASRSTGPSGGNTEAFF.

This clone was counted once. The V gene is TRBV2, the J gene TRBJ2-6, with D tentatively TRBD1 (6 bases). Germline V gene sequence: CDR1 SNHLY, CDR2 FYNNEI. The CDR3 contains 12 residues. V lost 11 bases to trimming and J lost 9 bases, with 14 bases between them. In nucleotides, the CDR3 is TGTGCCGCCCACAGGGATGACAACGTCCTGACTTTC. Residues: CAAHRDDNVLTF.